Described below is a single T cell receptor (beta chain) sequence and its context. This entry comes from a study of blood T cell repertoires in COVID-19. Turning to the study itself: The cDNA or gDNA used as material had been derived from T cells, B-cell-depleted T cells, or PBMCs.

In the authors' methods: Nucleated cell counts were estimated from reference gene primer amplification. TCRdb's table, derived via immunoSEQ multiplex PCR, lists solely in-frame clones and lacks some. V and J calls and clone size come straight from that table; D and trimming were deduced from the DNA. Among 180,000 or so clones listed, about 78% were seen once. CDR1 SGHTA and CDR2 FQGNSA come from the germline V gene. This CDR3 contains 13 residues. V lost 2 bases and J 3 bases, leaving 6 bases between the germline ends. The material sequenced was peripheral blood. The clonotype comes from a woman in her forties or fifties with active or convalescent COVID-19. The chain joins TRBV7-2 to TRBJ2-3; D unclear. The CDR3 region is CASSLLVTDTQYF. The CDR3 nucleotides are TGTGCCAGCAGCTTACTCGTAACAGATACGCAGTATTTT.